Detailed here is one T cell receptor (beta chain). What it binds is unknown. A read error is possible here, since a much larger clone lies one base away. The sample belongs to a study of CD8 T cells in Susac syndrome. Study observations and caveats: Peak Susac CD8+ clonal expansion was seen in TEMRA cells and active patients.

Memory subsets were defined for TEMRA sorting by CD27 and CD45RA staining. CD8+ and CD4+ T cells circulating in blood were sequenced for TCR beta. The CDR3 is 19 amino acids. In germline, CDR1 is MDHEN, CDR2 SYDVKM. RNA, at about 0.45 to 1 ug, was reverse transcribed with random hexamers. Across 54 Vbeta and 13 Jbeta, TCR beta CDR3 was amplified with immunoSEQ multiplex PCR. Using its own MiXCR run on the immunoSEQ multiplex PCR reads, TCRdb lists one record per CDR3 protein. Of 2,300 or so distinct CDR3 sequences listed, around 70% were seen once; the top ten hold approximately 11%. The TCR originated in a human donor with Susac syndrome. Sequencing was performed on CD8+ TEMRA cells from PBMCs. Subset defined: FACS-sorted terminally differentiated effector memory CD8+ T cells re-expressing CD45RA (CD8+ TEMRA). This chain links TRBV28 with TRBJ2-5; TRBD2 aligns across 11 bases. This CDR3 reads CARSFGIATSGVPQETQYF. The DNA for the CDR3 is TGTGCCCGCAGTTTCGGCATAGCGACTAGCGGGGTCCCCCAAGAGACCCAGTACTTC.